This T cell receptor (beta chain) was sequenced for a study of control samples from healthy donors and cancer patients. The method was immunoSEQ multiplex PCR; TCRdb's version includes in-frame clones alone and lacks a portion of them. The top ten clones hold 0.65% to 0.85% of a sample with 150,000 or so clones, 80% to 95% of them seen once. The source of this sequence is a woman aged 25 to 39 in good health. The material sequenced was blood.

CDR3 in DNA: TGTGCCAGCAGTGCAGGGAGGAGAAACACCATATATTTT. Translation gives CASSAGRRNTIYF. The gene calls are TRBV28 and TRBJ1-3; perhaps TRBD1 as D (5 bases). V was shortened by 5 bases and J by 5 bases, with 10 bases between the two germline ends. The CDR3 extends over 13 amino acids. CDR1 and CDR2 (germline): MDHEN, SYDVKM.